Shown below are 23 T cell receptor beta chains from a single sample sequenced in a study of shared clonotypes between healthy human individuals. CD45RO-negative, CCR7-selected cells formed the naive CD8 fraction, which excluded terminally differentiated effector memory CD45RA+ cells. The data were produced by immunoSEQ multiplex PCR, yet TCRdb's version contains in-frame clones alone and is incomplete. The profile shows approximately 740,000 clones, more than 85% of them singletons. The sample was naive CD8+ T cells sorted from blood. These receptors originate from a man aged 25 to 40 in good health.

The gene calls are TRBV4-3 and TRBJ1-2; D gene unclear. V was shortened by 4 bases and J by 6 bases, with 30 bases between the two germline ends. The CDR3 covers 19 residues. Germline loops: CDR1 LGHNA, CDR2 YSLEER. As DNA, the CDR3 is TGCGCCAGCAGCCTCCACCCGCCTGGGAGTGTGAGTGACTCGGATGGCTACACCTTC. Its protein is CASSLHPPGSVSDSDGYTF.

This chain links TRBV13 with TRBJ1-5; D remains ambiguous. The CDR3 is 12 amino acids. Germline CDR1 reads PRHDT; CDR2 reads FYEKMQ (reference sequence). V lost 3 bases, J lost 5 bases, and 5 bases lay in between. This chain's CDR3 is CASSFTDQPQHF. The CDR3 DNA sequence: TGTGCCAGCAGCTTCACCGATCAGCCCCAGCATTTT.

The genes are TRBV27 and TRBJ1-1; possible D gene TRBD1, 6 bases. The CDR3 consists of 13 residues. V lost 5 bases, J lost 10 bases, and 17 bases lay in between. Germline V gives CDR1 MNHEY, CDR2 SMNVEV (reference sequence). The CDR3 loop is CASSPPTGRAAFF. CDR3 in DNA: TGTGCCAGCAGTCCACCGACAGGTAGAGCAGCTTTCTTT.

V gene TRBV7-9 combines with J gene TRBJ2-7; D assignment may be TRBD1 or TRBD2 (6 bases each). From germline, CDR1 is SEHNR and CDR2 FQNEAQ (reference sequence). This CDR3 has 16 amino acids. Trimming cost V 5 bases and J 4 bases, with 21 bases left between them. The CDR3 DNA follows: TGTGCCAGCAGCCCAATTGGGGGGCTGACAAGGTACGAGCAGTACTTC. Translated: CASSPIGGLTRYEQYF.

The gene calls are TRBV5-1 and TRBJ2-7, with TRBD2 matching over 10 bases. V shed 3 bases and J 3 bases; nucleotides not matched to a gene: 6. The CDR3 runs 15 residues. CDR1 is SGHRS and CDR2 is YFSETQ in the germline V gene. The CDR3 region has the DNA TGCGCCAGCAGCTCCTTAGCGGGAGGCAACTACGAGCAGTACTTC. Translating gives CASSSLAGGNYEQYF.

The CDR3, as DNA: TGTGCCAGCAGCAAAGGGACAGTCCTCACCCTTTCCTATGGCTACACCTTC. This codes for CASSKGTVLTLSYGYTF. The chain is built from TRBV5-6 and TRBJ1-2, with TRBD1 identical over 7 bases. The CDR3 covers 17 residues. Germline V gives CDR1 SGHDT, CDR2 YYEEEE. V shed 4 bases and J 4 bases; nucleotides not matched to a gene: 16.

The rearrangement links TRBV9 to TRBJ2-1; possibly TRBD1 or TRBD2 for D (5 bases each). Germline values: CDR1 SGDLS, CDR2 YYNGEE. Trimming pared 3 bases from V and 4 bases from J, leaving 11 bases between. This CDR3 has 14 residues. For the CDR3, the DNA is TGTGCCAGCAGCGGGGGGTTGAATTACAATGAGCAGTTCTTC. Encoded protein: CASSGGLNYNEQFF.

The chain uses TRBV18 and TRBJ1-3; 7 bases are shared with TRBD1. CDR1 KGHSH and CDR2 LQKENI come from the germline V gene. J lost 3 bases, V lost 0 bases, and 8 bases had no gene match. This CDR3 spans 17 amino acids. CDR3 protein: CASSPPSEGAYGNTIYF. The CDR3 bases are TGTGCCAGCTCACCACCGTCTGAGGGGGCTTATGGAAACACCATATATTTT.

The chain joins TRBV19 to TRBJ1-2; D remains ambiguous. Between the trimmed V and J ends, which lost 5 bases and 8 bases, there was a span of 12 bases. The CDR3 sequence is 12 residues long. Germline CDR1 is LNHDA and CDR2 is SQIVND (reference sequence). CDR3 protein: CASSFASGGYTF. The CDR3 bases are TGTGCCAGTAGTTTCGCCTCTGGAGGCTACACCTTC.

The chain recombines TRBV11-2 with TRBJ2-5; TRBD2 aligns across 11 bases. The V gene's germline CDR1 is SGHAT and CDR2 FQNNGV. The CDR3 sequence is 16 residues long. V shed 0 bases and J 2 bases; nucleotides not matched to a gene: 2. DNA for the CDR3: TGTGCCAGCAGCTTAGAACTAGCGGGGGCTCAAGAGACCCAGTACTTC. This sequence encodes CASSLELAGAQETQYF.

The genes are TRBV19 and TRBJ1-5; D is undetermined. The CDR3 loop spans 13 amino acids. The germline CDR1 and CDR2 sequences are LNHDA and SQIVND (reference sequence). V lost 4 bases and J lost 7, with 11 bases in between. CDR3 in DNA: TGTGCCAGTAGTACAATCACGGACCAGCCCCAGCATTTT. Translation gives CASSTITDQPQHF.

The chain combines TRBV7-2 with TRBJ1-2, with a possible D match to TRBD1 (5 bases). Deletions cut 2 bases from V and 6 bases from J, with 13 bases between. Germline loops: CDR1 SGHTA, CDR2 FQGNSA. The CDR3 extends over 14 amino acids. The CDR3 coding sequence is TGTGCCAGCAGCTTAACAGGAGCTGGGGATGGCTACACCTTC. This encodes CASSLTGAGDGYTF.

The rearrangement links TRBV11-2 to TRBJ1-1, with no clear D. Per germline, CDR1 SGHAT and CDR2 FQNNGV. There are 13 residues in the CDR3. Trimming stripped 1 base from V and 2 bases from J, with 5 bases between. The CDR3 spells CASSLVGNTEAFF. CDR3 sequence (DNA): TGTGCCAGCAGCTTAGTTGGAAACACTGAAGCTTTCTTT.

CDR3 region: CAISGSEQYF. The CDR3, as DNA: TGTGCCATCAGTGGGTCAGAGCAGTACTTC. V gene TRBV10-3 combines with J gene TRBJ2-7; D uncertain. Trimming shortened V by 4 bases and J by 7 bases, and 5 bases separated the two germline ends. The V gene's germline CDR1 is ENHRY and CDR2 SYGVKD. This CDR3 has 10 residues.

The V call is TRBV5-1, the J call TRBJ2-1; 8 bases are shared with TRBD2. Germline values: CDR1 SGHRS, CDR2 YFSETQ. V was pared by 1 base and J by 0 bases, with 0 bases of the junction left unmatched. The length of the CDR3 is 15 residues. CDR3 protein: CASSLTSGSYNEQFF. The CDR3 DNA sequence: TGCGCCAGCAGCTTGACTAGCGGCTCCTACAATGAGCAGTTCTTC.

The chain has TRBV7-9 and TRBJ2-7, with 9 positions matching TRBD1. CDR3 length equals 13 residues. Per the germline V gene, CDR1 is SEHNR and CDR2 is FQNEAQ (reference sequence). The V and J ends lost 5 bases and 9 bases, in that order; junction bases with no gene match: 8. CDR3 sequence: CASSHRDRVLQYF. The DNA for the CDR3 is TGTGCCAGCAGCCACCGGGACAGGGTTTTGCAGTACTTC.

The genes are TRBV27 and TRBJ2-3; D not resolved. The CDR3 covers 16 residues. V lost 5 bases and J lost 0, with 15 bases in between. Germline V gives CDR1 MNHEY, CDR2 SMNVEV (reference sequence). The CDR3 nucleotides read TGTGCCAGCAGTCCCTCAACCTTACCCAGCACAGATACGCAGTATTTT. It specifies CASSPSTLPSTDTQYF.

V is TRBV4-1 and J is TRBJ2-2, with D possibly being TRBD1 (6 bases). CDR3 length: 17 residues. Trimming cost V 2 bases and J 6 bases, with 19 bases left between them. CDR1 and CDR2 (germline): MGHRA, YSYEKL. In nucleotides, the CDR3 is TGCGCCAGCAGCCAATTGAGGACAGACATAGGACCCGGGGAGCTGTTTTTT. Its protein is CASSQLRTDIGPGELFF.

The V gene is TRBV13, the J gene TRBJ2-7, with D unresolved. Trimming pared 1 base from V and 4 bases from J, leaving 8 bases between. The CDR3 sequence is 13 residues long. CDR1 PRHDT and CDR2 FYEKMQ come from the germline V gene (reference sequence). CDR3 amino acids: CASSLEERYEQYF. The CDR3 DNA reads TGTGCCAGCAGCTTAGAGGAACGATACGAGCAGTACTTC.

The chain carries TRBV9 and TRBJ2-1; D unresolved. V lost 3 bases, J lost 3 bases, and 10 bases lay in between. The V gene's germline CDR1 is SGDLS and CDR2 YYNGEE. CDR3 size: 14 residues. In DNA, the CDR3 is TGTGCCAGCAGCGCCGAGACCCGCTACAATGAGCAGTTCTTC. Translation: CASSAETRYNEQFF.

The rearrangement links TRBV23-1 to TRBJ2-7, with TRBD1 matching 7 bases. TRBV23-1 falls under the ORF class, with uncertain function. The CDR3 is 15 amino acids. Losses at the gene ends were 2 bases for V and 5 bases for J; bases not matched to a gene: 9. DNA for the CDR3: TGCGCCAGCAGTCAACCCCCGACAGGGAGACACGAGCAGTACTTC. Translated, it gives CASSQPPTGRHEQYF.

Here the CDR3 DNA reads TGCGCCAGCAGCCAACCCGGGACAGGGGAAACCTACAATGAGCAGTTCTTC. It yields the protein CASSQPGTGETYNEQFF. The chain combines TRBV4-3 with TRBJ2-1; 10 bases are a match to TRBD1. This CDR3 contains 17 residues. Germline-derived CDR1 and CDR2 are LGHNA and YSLEER. V lost 2 bases and J lost 2; bases outside the gene matches: 6.

This clone showed up just once. The chain has TRBV19 and TRBJ2-3, with D possibly matching TRBD1 (6 bases). V dropped 4 bases and J dropped 2 bases, with 13 bases sitting between them. This CDR3 region has 15 residues. Looked up from germline, CDR1 is LNHDA and CDR2 is SQIVND (reference sequence). The CDR3 loop reads CASSTQGKHTDTQYF. The CDR3 DNA reads as TGTGCCAGTAGTACCCAGGGGAAACACACAGATACGCAGTATTTT.